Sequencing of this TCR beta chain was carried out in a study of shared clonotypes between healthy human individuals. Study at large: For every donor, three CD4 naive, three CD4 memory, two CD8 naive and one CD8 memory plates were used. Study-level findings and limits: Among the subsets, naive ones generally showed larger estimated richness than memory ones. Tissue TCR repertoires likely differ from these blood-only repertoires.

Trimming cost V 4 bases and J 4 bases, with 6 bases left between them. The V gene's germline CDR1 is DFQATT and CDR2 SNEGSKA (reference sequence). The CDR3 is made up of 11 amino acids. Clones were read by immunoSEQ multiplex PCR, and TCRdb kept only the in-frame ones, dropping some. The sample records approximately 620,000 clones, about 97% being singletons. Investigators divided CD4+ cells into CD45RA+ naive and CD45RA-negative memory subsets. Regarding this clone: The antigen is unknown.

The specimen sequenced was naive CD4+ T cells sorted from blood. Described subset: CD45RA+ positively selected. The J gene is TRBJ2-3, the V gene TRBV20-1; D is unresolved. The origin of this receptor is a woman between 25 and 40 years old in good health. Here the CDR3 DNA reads TGCAGTGCTAAGGCCTCAGATACGCAGTATTTT. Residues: CSAKASDTQYF.